This paragraph reports one T cell receptor beta chain. This sample was included in a study of blood T cell repertoires in COVID-19. About the study: The United States, Italy and Spain were the sources of the acute and convalescent COVID-19 samples. T cells, B-cell-depleted T cells, or PBMCs provided the cDNA or gDNA that served as material.

The CDR3 contains 19 residues. J gave up 3 bases and V 0 bases, and 8 bases lay outside the gene matches. Clones were sequenced by immunoSEQ multiplex PCR, and TCRdb holds only the in-frame ones, with some missing. The repertoire holds about 240,000 clones, with about four fifths as singletons. Material for sequencing was PBMCs or T cells enriched from blood (not recorded which). This receptor was identified in a middle-aged woman who had been exposed to COVID-19. The gene calls are TRBV23-1 and TRBJ1-4, with 12 nucleotides matching TRBD1. TRBV23-1 is labeled an ORF, and its function is uncertain. The CDR3 DNA follows: TGCGCCAGCAGTCAATCGCGGGACAGGGGGCTGGGGTCTAATGAAAAACTGTTTTTT. As protein: CASSQSRDRGLGSNEKLFF.